What follows is one T cell receptor beta chain and its context. A few counts support this clonotype. Its antigen is currently not known. No much larger clone exists at a distance of one base, and base qualities are not known. Sequencing took place on an Illumina HiSeq 2500. Quantitative 5'-RACE with molecular barcodes was used to prepare TCR beta libraries. Per the authors' processing: To identify disease-linked TCR variants, a new computational method was used, one built on a probabilistic model of VDJ rearrangement. TCRdb reprocessed the public reads (quality trimming at Q25 with fastp, clone calling with MiXCR) and kept in-frame beta chains. Each record represents a unique CDR3 protein, reported with the most common genes and DNA among its rows. These V and J calls originate from TCRdb's pipeline instead of the authors' own analysis. For this sample the table gives 250,000 to 400,000 distinct CDR3 sequences, of which under 14% were detected only once. The ten largest clones add up to roughly 9% of the sample.

The sample comes from a study of CD8 T cells in ankylosing spondylitis (dated 2017 in TCRdb). Regarding the study in general: T cell receptor beta repertoires were profiled in healthy donors and ankylosing spondylitis patients so that disease-linked TCR variants could be found. The whole study cohort included 108 healthy donors and about two dozen ankylosing spondylitis patients. Peripheral blood was sampled, and synovial fluid was also collected from ankylosing spondylitis patients. Summary of the overall study and its limitations: Some TCR beta motif variants had previously been reported in synovial fluid and blood of reactive arthritis patients, which suggested common disease-initiation mechanisms. Blood from ankylosing spondylitis patients appeared to be characterized by a TCR beta motif made up of several highly homologous amino acid variants. Significant enrichment of the disease-linked clones was reported in matched synovial fluid samples from ankylosing spondylitis patients. The disease-linked clones had a CD8+ phenotype and were found at relatively low frequencies in peripheral blood.

From cysteine to phenylalanine, the CDR3 is 12 amino acids long. Left in the record is the CDR3 DNA by itself, 36 bases read in frame from the first base. From a lookup of the germline V gene (reference sequence), CDR1 and CDR2 are MNHEY and SMNVEV. Germline trimming amounts to 3 bases on V and 7 bases on J, with 3 as the count of junction bases outside the gene matches. The sequence derives from a female donor with ankylosing spondylitis or in good health (not recorded which). The chain couples TRBV27 to TRBJ2-7; 7 nucleotides in the junction match TRBD2. The sequenced material came from blood, either unsorted or a sorted T cell fraction (not recorded which). The nucleotides are TGTGCCAGCAGTTTCTCGGGGGGAGAGCAGTACTTC. Its protein product is CASSFSGGEQYF.